This T cell receptor (beta chain) comes out of a study of control samples from healthy donors and cancer patients. This table comes from immunoSEQ multiplex PCR, and its TCRdb copy is limited to in-frame clones, with some not included. The sample lists tens of thousands of clones, roughly 90% occurring once. Deletions cut 5 bases from V and 6 bases from J, with 13 bases between. The CDR3 runs to 13 residues. CDR1 is SGHTA and CDR2 is FQGNSA in the germline V gene. This sequence was found in a man aged 40-50 years with colorectal cancer. The specimen sequenced was PBMCs. The rearrangement joins TRBV7-2 to TRBJ2-5; possibly TRBD2 for D (6 bases). CDR3 nucleotide sequence: TGTGCCAGCAGCCGCGGGGCAGCTCAGACCCAGTACTTC. It yields the protein CASSRGAAQTQYF.